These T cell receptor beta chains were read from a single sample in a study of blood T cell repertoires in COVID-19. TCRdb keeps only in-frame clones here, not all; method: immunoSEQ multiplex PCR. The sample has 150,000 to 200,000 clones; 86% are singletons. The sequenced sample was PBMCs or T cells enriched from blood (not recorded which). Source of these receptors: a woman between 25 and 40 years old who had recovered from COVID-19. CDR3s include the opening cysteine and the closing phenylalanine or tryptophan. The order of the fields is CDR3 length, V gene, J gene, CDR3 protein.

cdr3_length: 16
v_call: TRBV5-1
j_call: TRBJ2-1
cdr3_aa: CASSPSLAGVVNEQFF

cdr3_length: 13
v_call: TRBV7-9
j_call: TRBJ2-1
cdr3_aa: CASSPSGGNEQFF

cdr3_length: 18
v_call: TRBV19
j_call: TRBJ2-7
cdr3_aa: CASSPRQPGLPEVNEQYF

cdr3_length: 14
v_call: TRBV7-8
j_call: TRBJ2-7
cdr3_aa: CASSLAGDGREQYF

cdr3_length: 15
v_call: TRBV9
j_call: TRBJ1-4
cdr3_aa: CASSPGGRNNEKLFF

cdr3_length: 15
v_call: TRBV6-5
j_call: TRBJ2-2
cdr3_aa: CASSRLAGGLGELFF

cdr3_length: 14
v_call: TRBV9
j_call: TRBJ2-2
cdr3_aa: CASSEGTSPGELFF

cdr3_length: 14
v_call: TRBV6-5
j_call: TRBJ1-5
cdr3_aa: CASGDRRGNQPQHF

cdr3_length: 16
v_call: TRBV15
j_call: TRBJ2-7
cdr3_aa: CATSSGTSGVSYEQYF

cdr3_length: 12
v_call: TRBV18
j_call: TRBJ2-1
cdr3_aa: CASSPVRGEQFF

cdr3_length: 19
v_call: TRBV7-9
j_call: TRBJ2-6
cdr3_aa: CASTSQLGQGATGANVLTF

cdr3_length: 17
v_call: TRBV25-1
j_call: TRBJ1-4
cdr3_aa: CASSDPGTGGAKEKLFF

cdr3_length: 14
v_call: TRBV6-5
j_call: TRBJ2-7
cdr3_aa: CASSPSGGPYEQYF

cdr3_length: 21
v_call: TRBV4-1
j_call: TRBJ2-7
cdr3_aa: CASSPFSLRVTLSPTSFEQYF

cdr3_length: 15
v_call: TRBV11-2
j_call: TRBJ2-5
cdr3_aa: CASSPPGVAQETQYF

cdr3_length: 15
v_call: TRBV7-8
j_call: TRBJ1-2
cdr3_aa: CASSFQGGDNYGYTF

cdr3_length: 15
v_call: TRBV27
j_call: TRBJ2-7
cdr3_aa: CASSLGLGGEYEQYF

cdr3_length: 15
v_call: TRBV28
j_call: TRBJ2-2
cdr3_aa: CASCGSGRNTGELFF

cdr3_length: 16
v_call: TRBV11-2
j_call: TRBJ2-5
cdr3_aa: CASSLERGLGRETQYF

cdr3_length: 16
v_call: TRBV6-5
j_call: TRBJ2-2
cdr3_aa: CASSSMGLPRAGELFF

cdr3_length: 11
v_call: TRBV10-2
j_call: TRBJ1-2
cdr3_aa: CASRGSGGYTF

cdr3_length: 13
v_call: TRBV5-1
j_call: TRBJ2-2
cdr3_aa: CASSRWGAGELFF

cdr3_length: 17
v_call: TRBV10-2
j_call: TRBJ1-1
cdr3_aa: CASSESKDLGGNTEAFF

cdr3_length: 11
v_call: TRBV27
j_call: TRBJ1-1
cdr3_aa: CASSLPGPPFF

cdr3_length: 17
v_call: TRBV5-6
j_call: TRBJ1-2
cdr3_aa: CASSPPRGQGANYGYTF

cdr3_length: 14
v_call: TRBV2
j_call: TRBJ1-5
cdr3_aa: CASSSQGRNQPQHF

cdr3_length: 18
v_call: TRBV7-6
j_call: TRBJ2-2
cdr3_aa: CASSPLGGVADNTGELFF

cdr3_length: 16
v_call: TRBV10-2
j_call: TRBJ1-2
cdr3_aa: CASSDLLPTANYGYTF

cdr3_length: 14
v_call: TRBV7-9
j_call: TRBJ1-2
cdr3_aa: CASSGGYGGYGYTF

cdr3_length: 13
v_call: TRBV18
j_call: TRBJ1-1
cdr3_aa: CASSPPVQIEAFF

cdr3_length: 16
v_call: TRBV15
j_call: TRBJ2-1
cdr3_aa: CATSRVRDRGTNEQFF

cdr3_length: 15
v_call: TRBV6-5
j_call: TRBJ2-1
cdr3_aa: CASRRTSGQYNEQFF